This T cell receptor (beta chain) was recovered during a study of cytotoxic CD8 clonotypes in ibrutinib-treated CLL. Regarding this clone: Its antigen is unidentified.

TCRdb's table, derived via immunoSEQ multiplex PCR, lists solely in-frame clones and lacks some. The sample lists about 130,000 clones, around three quarters occurring once. Roughly 1.8 micrograms of genomic DNA from cryopreserved PBMCs went into TCR beta libraries. Study-wide points: Baseline levels of clonality went above those of age-matched healthy donors and moved with circulating CD8+ T-cell counts.

Germline assignment: CDR1 LGHNA and CDR2 YSLEER. The CDR3 spans 15 residues. Trimming shortened V by 0 bases and J by 6 bases, and 15 bases separated the two germline ends. This clonotype originated in a human donor with chronic lymphocytic leukemia. The V gene is TRBV4-3, the J gene TRBJ2-7, with a tentative D call TRBD1 (5 bases). Sequenced material: PBMCs, taken after 12 months of ibrutinib treatment. The CDR3 sequence is CASSQDTGPKLEQYF. DNA of the CDR3: TGCGCCAGCAGCCAAGATACAGGACCTAAGCTCGAGCAGTACTTC.